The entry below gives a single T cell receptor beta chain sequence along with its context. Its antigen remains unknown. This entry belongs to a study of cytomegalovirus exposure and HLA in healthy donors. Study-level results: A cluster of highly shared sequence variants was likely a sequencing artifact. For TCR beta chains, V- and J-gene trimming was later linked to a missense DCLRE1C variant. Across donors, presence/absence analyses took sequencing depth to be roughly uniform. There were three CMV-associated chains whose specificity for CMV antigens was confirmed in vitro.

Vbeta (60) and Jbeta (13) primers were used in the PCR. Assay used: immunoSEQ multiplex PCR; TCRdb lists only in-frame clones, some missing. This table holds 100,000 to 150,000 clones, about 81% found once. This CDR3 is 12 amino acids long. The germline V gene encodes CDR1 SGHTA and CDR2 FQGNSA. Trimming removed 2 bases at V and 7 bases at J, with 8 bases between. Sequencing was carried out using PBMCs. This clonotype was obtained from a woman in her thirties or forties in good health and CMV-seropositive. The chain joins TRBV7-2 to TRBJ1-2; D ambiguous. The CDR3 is CASSLFFGGYTF. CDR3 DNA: TGTGCCAGCAGCTTATTCTTCGGTGGCTACACCTTC.